One sample yielded the 22 T cell receptor beta chains listed below, sequenced in a study of T cell responses to AZD1222 COVID-19 vaccine. Some clones are missing from TCRdb's copy, which holds only in-frame ones; the method was immunoSEQ multiplex PCR. Seen here are some 130,000 clones, around 90% observed once, and the top ten hold 1% to 1.4%. The starting material was peripheral blood, obtained 28 days after the second AZD1222 dose. The source is an adult who received the AZD1222 COVID-19 vaccine.

The chain carries TRBV24-1 and TRBJ2-7; 10 positions agree with TRBD1. This CDR3 has 16 residues. V gave up 4 bases and J gave up 2 bases; unmatched junction bases: 7. The germline gives CDR1 KGHDR, CDR2 SFDVKD. CDR3 bases: TGTGCCACCAGTGACACCGGGACAGGGGCGACCTACGAGCAGTACTTC. Translation: CATSDTGTGATYEQYF.

The V and J genes are TRBV28 and TRBJ1-2, with D maybe TRBD1 (6 bases). The germline gives CDR1 MDHEN, CDR2 SYDVKM. The CDR3 has 15 residues. V lost 0 bases and J lost 6, with 14 bases in between. This chain's CDR3 is CASSLWAGQYHGYTF. CDR3 nucleotides: TGTGCCAGCAGTTTATGGGCCGGACAGTACCATGGCTACACCTTC.

This clone occurred a few times. V usage is TRBV11-1 and J usage is TRBJ2-5, with D perhaps TRBD1 (5 bases). The germline gives CDR1 SGHAT, CDR2 FQDESV (reference sequence). The V end lost 2 bases, the J end lost 5 bases, and 12 bases lay between the germline ends. This CDR3 has 14 residues. The CDR3 reads CASSLPSRAETQYF. The CDR3 DNA reads TGTGCCAGCAGCTTACCGAGCAGGGCCGAGACCCAGTACTTC.

This clone has only a few counts. This chain links TRBV6-5 with TRBJ2-7, with D perhaps TRBD1 (7 bases). CDR3 length: 11 amino acids. From germline, CDR1 is MNHEY and CDR2 SVGAGI. V was trimmed by 6 bases and J by 6 bases, leaving 9 bases between them. CDR3 region: CASSQGGEQYF. The CDR3 bases are TGTGCCAGCAGCCAGGGGGGCGAGCAGTACTTC.

This chain links TRBV28 with TRBJ2-7; D is unresolved. This CDR3 has 15 residues. The V and J ends lost 5 bases and 3 bases respectively, with 17 bases between them. Germline V gives CDR1 MDHEN, CDR2 SYDVKM. The CDR3: CASSPIRAPFYEQYF. The CDR3 DNA reads as TGTGCCAGCAGTCCTATAAGGGCCCCTTTCTACGAGCAGTACTTC.

The V call is TRBV9, the J call TRBJ1-5; D is undetermined. With 4 bases removed from V and 4 bases from J, the gap between germline ends came to 6 bases. CDR3 size: 12 residues. From germline, CDR1 is SGDLS and CDR2 YYNGEE. The CDR3 DNA sequence: TGTGCCAGCAGCCGAGGAAATCAGCCCCAGCATTTT. The encoded protein is CASSRGNQPQHF. The full variable domain, with the rest looked up from reference TRBV9 and TRBJ1-5, is DSGVTQTPKHLITATGQRVTLRCSPRSGDLSVYWYQQSLDQGLQFLIQYYNGEERAKGNILERFSAQQFPDLHSELNLSSLELGDSALYFCASSRGNQPQHFGDGTRLSIL.

This chain uses TRBV29-1 with TRBJ1-5; 9 nucleotides agree with TRBD1. The germline CDR1 and CDR2 sequences are SQVTM and ANQGSEA. J gave up 0 bases and V 7 bases, and 7 bases lay outside the gene matches. CDR3 length: 15 amino acids. The CDR3 nucleotides read TGCAGCGCCTCGACAGGGGGAGGTAGCAATCAGCCCCAGCATTTT. Translation: CSASTGGGSNQPQHF.

The chain couples TRBV5-1 to TRBJ2-7, with TRBD2 matching over 8 bases. The CDR3 sequence is 14 residues long. CDR1 is SGHRS and CDR2 is YFSETQ in the germline V gene. V dropped 0 bases and J dropped 3; count of bases not matched to a gene: 2. For the CDR3, the DNA is TGCGCCAGCAGCTTGGGACTAGCGAGCTACGAGCAGTACTTC. Translated: CASSLGLASYEQYF.

The V gene is TRBV29-1, the J gene TRBJ2-1; the D gene could be TRBD1 or TRBD2 (5 bases each). The germline gives CDR1 SQVTM, CDR2 ANQGSEA. Trimming stripped 6 bases from V and 12 bases from J, with 27 bases between. CDR3 length: 15 residues. CDR3 in amino acids: CSVELGTKPPGGQFF. In nucleotides, the CDR3 is TGCAGCGTCGAGCTAGGGACCAAGCCCCCTGGTGGGCAGTTCTTC.

This rearrangement joins TRBV6-5 to TRBJ1-2; no firm D call. There are 15 residues in the CDR3. The germline CDR1 and CDR2 sequences are MNHEY and SVGAGI. V shed 6 bases and J shed 0 bases, with 14 bases lying between them. The CDR3 here is CASSRTIDANYGYTF. For the CDR3, the DNA is TGTGCCAGCAGCCGTACTATCGACGCTAACTATGGCTACACCTTC.

The gene calls are TRBV5-6 and TRBJ2-7, with 8 bases lining up with TRBD1. The CDR3 is 16 residues long. Germline V gene lookup returns CDR1 SGHDT and CDR2 YYEEEE. V trimming: 2 bases; J trimming: 3 bases; junction bases outside the gene matches: 10. The CDR3 DNA reads as TGTGCCAGCAGCTTAACCGGGACAGGAATTCTCTACGAGCAGTACTTC. As protein: CASSLTGTGILYEQYF. The complete variable domain, with remaining parts taken from reference TRBV5-6 and TRBJ2-7, reads DAGVTQSPTHLIKTRGQQVTLRCSPKSGHDTVSWYQQALGQGPQFIFQYYEEEERQRGNFPDRFSGHQFPNYSSELNVNALLLGDSALYLCASSLTGTGILYEQYFGPGTRLTVT.

The chain couples TRBV28 to TRBJ1-2, with unresolved D. Deletions cut 7 bases from V and 0 bases from J, with 9 bases between. The length of the CDR3 is 13 residues. In germline, CDR1 is MDHEN, CDR2 SYDVKM. CDR3 sequence (DNA): TGTGCCAGCAAGGTCCTTTCTAACTATGGCTACACCTTC. Translation: CASKVLSNYGYTF.

The rearrangement links TRBV5-6 to TRBJ2-7; 12 nucleotides match TRBD2. The V and J ends lost 4 bases and 2 bases, in that order; junction bases with no gene match: 10. Germline lookup yields CDR1 SGHDT and CDR2 YYEEEE. CDR3 length: 17 amino acids. CDR3 protein: CASSARTSGRIAYEQYF. The CDR3 coding sequence is TGTGCCAGCAGCGCCAGAACTAGCGGGAGGATCGCCTACGAGCAGTACTTC.

The chain links TRBV19 to TRBJ1-2; the D is unclear. Germline CDR1 LNHDA, CDR2 SQIVND (reference sequence). This CDR3 region has 14 residues. Trimming stripped 3 bases from V and 0 bases from J, with 8 bases between. This CDR3 is CASSMLIANYGYTF. CDR3 nucleotides: TGTGCCAGTAGTATGCTGATTGCTAACTATGGCTACACCTTC. Filled out from reference TRBV19 and TRBJ1-2, the complete variable domain reads DGGITQSPKYLFRKEGQNVTLSCEQNLNHDAMYWYRQDPGQGLRLIYYSQIVNDFQKGDIAEGYSVSREKKESFPLTVTSAQKNPTAFYLCASSMLIANYGYTFGSGTRLTVV.

The chain couples TRBV27 to TRBJ2-3, with D perhaps matching TRBD1 (5 bases). The CDR3 is made up of 13 amino acids. Trimming stripped 3 bases from V and 6 bases from J, with 10 bases between. Germline values: CDR1 MNHEY, CDR2 SMNVEV (reference sequence). The CDR3 DNA is TGTGCCAGCAGTTTCGCAGGGTGGGATACGCAGTATTTT. Its protein product is CASSFAGWDTQYF.

The J gene is TRBJ1-2, the V gene TRBV19; D gene ambiguous. The CDR3 is made up of 15 amino acids. CDR1 is LNHDA and CDR2 is SQIVND in the germline V gene (reference sequence). V lost 1 base and J lost 4, with 13 bases in between. This CDR3 reads CASSIGWADRYGYTF. The CDR3, as DNA: TGTGCCAGTAGTATAGGTTGGGCAGATCGCTATGGCTACACCTTC.

This sequence joins TRBV6-6 and TRBJ2-4, with 7 bases aligning to TRBD1. Germline CDR1 and CDR2: MNHNY and SVGAGI (reference sequence). The trim removed 6 bases at V and 1 base at J, leaving 21 bases unmatched. The CDR3 extends over 20 amino acids. In nucleotides, the CDR3 is TGTGCCAGCAGCTCACCCTATACTGACACAGGGGCGTCTGCCAAAAACATTCAGTACTTC. Residues: CASSSPYTDTGASAKNIQYF.

The rearrangement links TRBV4-1 to TRBJ2-3; a possible D gene is TRBD1 (6 bases). V was pared by 4 bases and J by 6 bases, with 8 bases between. This CDR3 has 12 amino acids. Germline V lookup: CDR1 MGHRA, CDR2 YSYEKL. The chain's CDR3 is CASSPTGDTQYF. The CDR3 nucleotides read TGCGCCAGCAGCCCAACAGGGGATACGCAGTATTTT.

This clone was observed a single time. V and J are TRBV4-1 and TRBJ1-6; no clear D gene. Germline CDR1 reads MGHRA; CDR2 reads YSYEKL. V lost 7 bases and J 5 bases, leaving 15 bases between the germline ends. The CDR3 consists of 15 residues. CDR3 coding DNA: TGCGCCAGCATTCGGGCTCCGCGGGATAATTCACCCCTCCACTTT. It is translated as CASIRAPRDNSPLHF.

The V and J genes are TRBV5-1 and TRBJ1-1; no firm D call. Germline-derived CDR1 and CDR2 are SGHRS and YFSETQ. This CDR3 has 14 amino acids. Between the trimmed V and J ends, which lost 2 bases and 2 bases, there was a span of 10 bases. The CDR3: CASSFDRLNTEAFF. The CDR3 DNA reads as TGCGCCAGCAGCTTCGACCGACTAAACACTGAAGCTTTCTTT.

This clone turned up a few times. Other DNA sequences in this sample translate to the same CDR3. The CDR3 nucleotides are TGTGCCAGCTCCGGACAGGGGGCCTCCCAGCCCCAGCATTTT. Protein sequence: CASSGQGASQPQHF. The chain combines TRBV2 with TRBJ1-5, with TRBD1 identical over 11 bases. The junction had 7 bases not matched to a gene; V was cut back by 8 bases and J by 7 bases. The CDR3 consists of 14 residues. Germline values: CDR1 SNHLY, CDR2 FYNNEI.

This clone was counted a single time. The V call is TRBV30, the J call TRBJ2-5; 7 nucleotides line up with TRBD2. V lost 0 bases and J lost 3; bases outside the gene matches: 25. The germline V gene encodes CDR1 GTSNPN and CDR2 SVGIG (reference sequence). CDR3 length: 21 amino acids. The CDR3 loop is CAWSVTRETSPIVVAKETQYF. The CDR3 coding sequence is TGTGCCTGGAGTGTGACGAGGGAGACTAGCCCCATCGTCGTCGCCAAAGAGACCCAGTACTTC.